This T cell receptor beta chain was sequenced for a study of control samples from healthy donors and cancer patients. A single count supports this clone. The CDR3 has 14 residues. The V end lost 4 bases, the J end lost 4 bases, and 13 bases lay between the germline ends. CDR1 is MNHEY and CDR2 is SVGAGI in the germline V gene. The assay was immunoSEQ multiplex PCR, and TCRdb's table has in-frame clones only and misses some. The sample records approximately 30,000 clones, around 94% being singletons. This TCR was sampled from a man aged 55 to 69 in good health. Sequencing input: blood. The V and J genes are TRBV6-5 and TRBJ1-2; D is perhaps TRBD1 (5 bases). The CDR3 region has the DNA TGTGCCAGCAGTTTAACTCGGGGGAGCTATGGCTACACCTTC. This codes for CASSLTRGSYGYTF.